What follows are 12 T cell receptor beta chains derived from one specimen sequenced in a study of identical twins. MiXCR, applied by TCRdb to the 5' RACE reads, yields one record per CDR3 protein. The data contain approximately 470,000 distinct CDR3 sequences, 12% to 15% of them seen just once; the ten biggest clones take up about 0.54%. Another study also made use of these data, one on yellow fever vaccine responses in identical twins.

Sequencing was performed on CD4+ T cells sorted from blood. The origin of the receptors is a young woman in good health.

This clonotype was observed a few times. The CDR3: CSARGPRGGRTGELFF. The CDR3 DNA reads TGCAGTGCTAGGGGGCCCCGGGGAGGCCGGACCGGGGAGCTGTTTTTT. The rearrangement joins TRBV20-1 to TRBJ2-2; D is possibly TRBD2 (6 bases). CDR3 length equals 16 residues. Per the germline V gene, CDR1 is DFQATT and CDR2 is SNEGSKA (reference sequence). The germline V and J ends were trimmed by 3 bases and 5 bases, with 19 bases remaining between them.

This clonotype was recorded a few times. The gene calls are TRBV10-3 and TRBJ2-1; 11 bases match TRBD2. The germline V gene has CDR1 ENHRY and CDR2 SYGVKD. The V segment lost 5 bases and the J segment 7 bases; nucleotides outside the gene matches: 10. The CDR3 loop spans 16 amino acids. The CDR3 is CAISSATSGKRNEQFF. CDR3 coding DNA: TGTGCCATCAGTTCTGCGACTAGCGGGAAGAGGAATGAGCAGTTCTTC.

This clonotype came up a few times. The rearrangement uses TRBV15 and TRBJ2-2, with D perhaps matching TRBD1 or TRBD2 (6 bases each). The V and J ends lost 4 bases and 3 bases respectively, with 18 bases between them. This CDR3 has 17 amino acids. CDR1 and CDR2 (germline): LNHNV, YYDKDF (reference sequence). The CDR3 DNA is TGTGCCACCAGCACCCGTAGGGGGGACCGACACACCGGGGAGCTGTTTTTT. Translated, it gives CATSTRRGDRHTGELFF.

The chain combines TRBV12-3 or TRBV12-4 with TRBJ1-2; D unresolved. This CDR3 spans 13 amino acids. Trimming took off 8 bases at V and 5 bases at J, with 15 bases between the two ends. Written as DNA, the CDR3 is TGTGCCAGCGTGGGAGGATCTGAGTATGGCTACACCTTC. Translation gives CASVGGSEYGYTF.

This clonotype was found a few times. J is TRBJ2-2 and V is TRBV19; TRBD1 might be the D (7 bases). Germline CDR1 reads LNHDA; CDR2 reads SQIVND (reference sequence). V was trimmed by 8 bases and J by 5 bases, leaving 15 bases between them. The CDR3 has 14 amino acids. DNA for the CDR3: TGTGCCAGTCGGAAGACAGGGAGGACCGGGGAGCTGTTTTTT. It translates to CASRKTGRTGELFF.

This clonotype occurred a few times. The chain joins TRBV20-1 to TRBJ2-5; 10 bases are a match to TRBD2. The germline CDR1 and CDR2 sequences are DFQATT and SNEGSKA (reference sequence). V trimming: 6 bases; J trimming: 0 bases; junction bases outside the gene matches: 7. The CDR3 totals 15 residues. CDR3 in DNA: TGCAGTGCAGAACCTAGCGGGAGAGACCAAGAGACCCAGTACTTC. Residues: CSAEPSGRDQETQYF.

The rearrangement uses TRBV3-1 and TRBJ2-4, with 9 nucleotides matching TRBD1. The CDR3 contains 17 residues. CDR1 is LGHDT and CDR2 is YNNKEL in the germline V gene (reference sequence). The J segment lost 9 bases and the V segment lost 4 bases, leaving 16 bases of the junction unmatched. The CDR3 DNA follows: TGTGCCAGCAGCCCACTCTACCGGACAGGGGATGAGGGCATTCAGTACTTC. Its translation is CASSPLYRTGDEGIQYF.

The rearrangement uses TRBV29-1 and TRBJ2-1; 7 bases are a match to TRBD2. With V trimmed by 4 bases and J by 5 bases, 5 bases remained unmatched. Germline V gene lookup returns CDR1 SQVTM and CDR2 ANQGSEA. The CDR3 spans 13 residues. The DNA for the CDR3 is TGCAGCGTTGCTATTCTAGCGGACAATGAGCAGTTCTTC. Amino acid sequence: CSVAILADNEQFF.

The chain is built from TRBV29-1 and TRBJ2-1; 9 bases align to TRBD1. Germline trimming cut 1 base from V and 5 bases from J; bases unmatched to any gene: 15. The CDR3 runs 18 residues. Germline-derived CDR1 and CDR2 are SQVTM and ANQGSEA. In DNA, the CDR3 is TGCAGCGTTGAAGTGAGAGATAGTCGGGACAGGGAAGACAATGAGCAGTTCTTC. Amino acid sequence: CSVEVRDSRDREDNEQFF.

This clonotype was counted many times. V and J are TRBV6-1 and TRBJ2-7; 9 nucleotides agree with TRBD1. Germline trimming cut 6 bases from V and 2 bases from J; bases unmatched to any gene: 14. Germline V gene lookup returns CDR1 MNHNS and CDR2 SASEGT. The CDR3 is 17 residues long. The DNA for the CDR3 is TGTGCCAGCAGCCTTATCTTAGGGACAGGGAGTCCCTACGAGCAGTACTTC. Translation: CASSLILGTGSPYEQYF.

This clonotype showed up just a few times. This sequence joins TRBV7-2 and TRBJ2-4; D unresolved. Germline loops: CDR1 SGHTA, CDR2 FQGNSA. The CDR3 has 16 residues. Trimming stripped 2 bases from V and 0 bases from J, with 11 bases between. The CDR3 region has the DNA TGTGCCAGCAGCTTACTGGGCGGAGTAGCCAAAAACATTCAGTACTTC. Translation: CASSLLGGVAKNIQYF.

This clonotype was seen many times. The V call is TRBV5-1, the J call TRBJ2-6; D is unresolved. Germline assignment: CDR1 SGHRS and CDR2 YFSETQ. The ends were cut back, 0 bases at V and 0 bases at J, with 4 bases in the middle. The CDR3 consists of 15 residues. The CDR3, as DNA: TGCGCCAGCAGCTTGGCGGGCTCTGGGGCCAACGTCCTGACTTTC. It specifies CASSLAGSGANVLTF. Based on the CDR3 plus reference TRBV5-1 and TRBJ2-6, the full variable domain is KAGVTQTPRYLIKTRGQQVTLSCSPISGHRSVSWYQQTPGQGLQFLFEYFSETQRNKGNFPGRFSGRQFSNSRSEMNVSTLELGDSALYLCASSLAGSGANVLTFGAGSRLTVL.